This T cell receptor (beta chain) was retrieved from a study of T-cell memory formation after mild COVID-19. This clonotype showed up just a few times. TCRdb re-called the 5' RACE reads with MiXCR, one entry per CDR3 protein. The sample lists 85,000 to 130,000 distinct CDR3 sequences, about 18% occurring once. The sequence was obtained from an adult woman who had mild COVID-19 (a few samples of this study predate the infection). Cell type and time point are not known. The sequencing input was PBMCs or a T cell subset sorted from them (not recorded which).

The CDR3 DNA reads as TGTGCCAGCAGTTTGTGGAGGGCGGACTCCTACGAGCAGTACTTC. Translated: CASSLWRADSYEQYF. V gene TRBV12-3 or TRBV12-4 combines with J gene TRBJ2-7; weak D call: TRBD2 (6 bases). The CDR3 length is 15 residues. The V end was cut by 3 bases, the J end by 0 bases, with 12 bases between.